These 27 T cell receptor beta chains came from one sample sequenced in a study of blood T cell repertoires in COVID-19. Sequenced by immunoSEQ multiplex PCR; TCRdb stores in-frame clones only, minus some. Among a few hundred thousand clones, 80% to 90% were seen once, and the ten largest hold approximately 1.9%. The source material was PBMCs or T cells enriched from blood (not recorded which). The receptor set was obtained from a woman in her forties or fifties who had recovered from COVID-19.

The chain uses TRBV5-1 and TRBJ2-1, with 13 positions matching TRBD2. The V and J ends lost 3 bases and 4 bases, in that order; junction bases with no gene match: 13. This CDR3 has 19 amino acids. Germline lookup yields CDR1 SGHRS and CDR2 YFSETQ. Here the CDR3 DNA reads TGCGCCAGCAGCTCGAGTGTGACTAGCGGGAGGCGGGGTTACAATGAGCAGTTCTTC. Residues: CASSSSVTSGRRGYNEQFF.

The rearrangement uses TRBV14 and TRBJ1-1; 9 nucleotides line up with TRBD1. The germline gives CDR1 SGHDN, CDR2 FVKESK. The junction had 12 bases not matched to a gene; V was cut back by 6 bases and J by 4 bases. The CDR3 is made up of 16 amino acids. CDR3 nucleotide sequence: TGTGCCAGCAGTCCCACACAGGGGGCGTGGATCACTGAAGCTTTCTTT. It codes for CASSPTQGAWITEAFF.

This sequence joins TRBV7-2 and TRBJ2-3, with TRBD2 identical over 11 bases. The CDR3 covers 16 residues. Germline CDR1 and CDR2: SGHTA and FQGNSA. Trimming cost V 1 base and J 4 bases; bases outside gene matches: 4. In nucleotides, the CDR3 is TGTGCCAGCAGCTTAGTGGCGGGACTAGCGGCAGATACGCAGTATTTT. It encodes CASSLVAGLAADTQYF.

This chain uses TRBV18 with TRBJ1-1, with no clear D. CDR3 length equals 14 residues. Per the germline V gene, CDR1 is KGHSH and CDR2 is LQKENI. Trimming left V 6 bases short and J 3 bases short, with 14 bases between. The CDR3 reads CASSPRVSDTEAFF. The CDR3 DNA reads TGTGCCAGCTCTCCTCGGGTAAGCGACACTGAAGCTTTCTTT.

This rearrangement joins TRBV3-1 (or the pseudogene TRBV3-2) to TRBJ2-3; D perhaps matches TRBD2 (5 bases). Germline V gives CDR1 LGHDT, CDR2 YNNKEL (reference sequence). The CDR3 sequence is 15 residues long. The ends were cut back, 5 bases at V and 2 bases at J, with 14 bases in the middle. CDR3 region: CASSYRLHNTDTQYF. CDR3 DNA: TGTGCCAGCAGCTACCGACTACACAACACAGATACGCAGTATTTT.

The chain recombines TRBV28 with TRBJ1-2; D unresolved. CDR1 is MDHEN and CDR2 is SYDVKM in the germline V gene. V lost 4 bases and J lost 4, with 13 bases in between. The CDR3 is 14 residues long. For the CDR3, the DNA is TGTGCCAGCAGTTCCGCCGCCGAGGGCTATGGCTACACCTTC. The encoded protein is CASSSAAEGYGYTF.

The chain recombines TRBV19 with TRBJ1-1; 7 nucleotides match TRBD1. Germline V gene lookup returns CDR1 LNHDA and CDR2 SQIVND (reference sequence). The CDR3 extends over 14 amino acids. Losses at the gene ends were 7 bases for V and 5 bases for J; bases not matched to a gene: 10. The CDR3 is CASTGDRAVTEAFF. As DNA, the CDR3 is TGTGCCAGTACAGGAGACAGGGCGGTGACTGAAGCTTTCTTT.

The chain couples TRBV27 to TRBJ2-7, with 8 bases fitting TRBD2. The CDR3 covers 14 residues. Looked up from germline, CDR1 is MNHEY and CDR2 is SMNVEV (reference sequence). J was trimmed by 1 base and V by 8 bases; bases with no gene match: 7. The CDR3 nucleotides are TGTGCCAGCCCCTCGGCTAGCGGGTCCTACGAGCAGTACTTC. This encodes CASPSASGSYEQYF.

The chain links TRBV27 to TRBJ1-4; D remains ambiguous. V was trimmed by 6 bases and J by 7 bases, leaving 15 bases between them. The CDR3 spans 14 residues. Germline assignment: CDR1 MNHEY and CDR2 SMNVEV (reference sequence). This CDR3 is CASSRGWQGEKLFF. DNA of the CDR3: TGTGCCAGCAGCCGAGGGTGGCAAGGTGAAAAACTGTTTTTT. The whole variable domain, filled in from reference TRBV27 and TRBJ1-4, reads EAQVTQNPRYLITVTGKKLTVTCSQNMNHEYMSWYRQDPGLGLRQIYYSMNVEVTDKGDVPEGYKVSRKEKRNFPLILESPSPNQTSLYFCASSRGWQGEKLFFGSGTQLSVL.

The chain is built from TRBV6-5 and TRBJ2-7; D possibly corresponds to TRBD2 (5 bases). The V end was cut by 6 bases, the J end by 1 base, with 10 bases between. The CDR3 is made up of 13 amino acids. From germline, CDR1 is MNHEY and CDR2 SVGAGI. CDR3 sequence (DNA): TGTGCCAGCAGGAGGGTAGATTCCTACGAGCAGTACTTC. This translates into CASRRVDSYEQYF.

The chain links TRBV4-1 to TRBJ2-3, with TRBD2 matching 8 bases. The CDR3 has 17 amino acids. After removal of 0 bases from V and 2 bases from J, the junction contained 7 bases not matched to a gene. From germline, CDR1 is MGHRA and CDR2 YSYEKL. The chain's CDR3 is CASSQDSLAGHTDTQYF. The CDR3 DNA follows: TGCGCCAGCAGCCAAGACTCTCTAGCGGGTCACACAGATACGCAGTATTTT.

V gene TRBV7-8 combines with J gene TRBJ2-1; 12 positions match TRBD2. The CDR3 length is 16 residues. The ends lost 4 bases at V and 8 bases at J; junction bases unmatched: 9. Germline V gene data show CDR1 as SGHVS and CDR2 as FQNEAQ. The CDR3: CASSSLAGGSFYEQFF. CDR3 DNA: TGTGCCAGCAGCTCTCTAGCGGGAGGGAGTTTCTATGAGCAGTTCTTC.

The CDR3 bases are TGTGCCAGCAGACCGGGACTGTTATATGGCTACACCTTC. It specifies CASRPGLLYGYTF. The chain carries TRBV6-4 and TRBJ1-2; tentative D call: TRBD1 (5 bases). V gave up 6 bases and J gave up 5 bases, with 13 bases separating them. Germline V gene sequence: CDR1 MRHNA, CDR2 SNTAGT. CDR3 size: 13 residues.

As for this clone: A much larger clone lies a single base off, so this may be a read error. CDR3 DNA sequence: TGTGCCAGCAGCTCCGGACTAGCGGGGTACAATGAGCAGTTCTTC. Residues: CASSSGLAGYNEQFF. The chain combines TRBV11-1 with TRBJ2-1, with 12 bases matching TRBD2. The CDR3 totals 15 residues. Germline CDR1 SGHAT, CDR2 FQDESV (reference sequence). The junction had 2 bases not matched to a gene; V was cut back by 4 bases and J by 4 bases.

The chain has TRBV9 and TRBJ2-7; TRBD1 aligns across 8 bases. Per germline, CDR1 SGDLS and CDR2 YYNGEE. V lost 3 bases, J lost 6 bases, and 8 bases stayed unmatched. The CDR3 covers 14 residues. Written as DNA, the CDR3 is TGTGCCAGCAGCGCCGGATTAGACAGGGGCGAGCAGTACTTC. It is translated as CASSAGLDRGEQYF.

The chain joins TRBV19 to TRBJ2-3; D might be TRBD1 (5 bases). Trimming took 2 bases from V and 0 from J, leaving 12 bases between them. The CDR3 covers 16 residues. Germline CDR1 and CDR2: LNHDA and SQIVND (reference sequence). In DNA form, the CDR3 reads TGTGCCAGTAGTATACATCAGGGCTTAAGCACAGATACGCAGTATTTT. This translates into CASSIHQGLSTDTQYF.

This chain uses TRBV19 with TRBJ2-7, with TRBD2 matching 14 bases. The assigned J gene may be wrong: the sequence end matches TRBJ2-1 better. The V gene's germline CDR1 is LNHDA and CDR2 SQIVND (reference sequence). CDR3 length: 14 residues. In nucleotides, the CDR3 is TGTGCCAGTACAAGGACTAGCGGGAGGTCTGAGCAGTTCTTC. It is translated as CASTRTSGRSEQFF.

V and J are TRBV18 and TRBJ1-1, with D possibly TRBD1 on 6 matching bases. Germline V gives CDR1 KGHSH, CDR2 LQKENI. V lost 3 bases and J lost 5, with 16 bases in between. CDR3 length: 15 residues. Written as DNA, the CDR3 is TGTGCCAGCTCACCCCGTTTGGACAGAGGAACTGAAGCTTTCTTT. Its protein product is CASSPRLDRGTEAFF. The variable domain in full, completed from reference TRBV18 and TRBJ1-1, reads NAGVMQNPRHLVRRRGQEARLRCSPMKGHSHVYWYRQLPEEGLKFMVYLQKENIIDESGMPKERFSAEFPKEGPSILRIQQVVRGDSAAYFCASSPRLDRGTEAFFGQGTRLTVV.

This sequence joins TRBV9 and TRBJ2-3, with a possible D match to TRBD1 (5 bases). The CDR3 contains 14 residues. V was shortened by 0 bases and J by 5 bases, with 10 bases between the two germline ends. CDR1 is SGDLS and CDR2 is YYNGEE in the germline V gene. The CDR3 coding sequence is TGTGCCAGCAGCGTAGTAGGCAGGGAAGATACGCAGTATTTT. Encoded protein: CASSVVGREDTQYF.

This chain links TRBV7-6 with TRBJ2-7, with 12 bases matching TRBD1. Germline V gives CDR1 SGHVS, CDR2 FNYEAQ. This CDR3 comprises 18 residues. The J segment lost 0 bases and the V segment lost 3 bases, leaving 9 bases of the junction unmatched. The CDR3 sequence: CASSFGTGGLPSSYEQYF. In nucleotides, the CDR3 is TGTGCCAGCAGCTTTGGGACAGGGGGCCTACCAAGCTCCTACGAGCAGTACTTC. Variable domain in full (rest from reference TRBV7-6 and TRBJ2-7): GAGVSQSPRYKVTKRGQDVALRCDPISGHVSLYWYRQALGQGPEFLTYFNYEAQQDKSGLPNDRFSAERPEGSISTLTIQRTEQRDSAMYRCASSFGTGGLPSSYEQYFGPGTRLTVT.

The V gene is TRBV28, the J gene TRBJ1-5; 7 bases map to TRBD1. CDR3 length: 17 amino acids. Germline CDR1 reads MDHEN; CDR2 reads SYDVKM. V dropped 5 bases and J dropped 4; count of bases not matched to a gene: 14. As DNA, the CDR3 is TGTGCCAGCAGTCTAGGGGGGACAGCCCTGCGTAATCAGCCCCAGCATTTT. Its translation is CASSLGGTALRNQPQHF.

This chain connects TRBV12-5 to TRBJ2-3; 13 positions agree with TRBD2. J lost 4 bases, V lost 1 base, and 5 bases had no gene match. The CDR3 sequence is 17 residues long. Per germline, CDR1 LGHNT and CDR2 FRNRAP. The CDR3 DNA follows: TGTGCTAGTGGTTTGGATAGGACTAGCGGGAGTGCAGATACGCAGTATTTT. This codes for CASGLDRTSGSADTQYF.

CDR3 sequence reads: CAISEGGRAIEQFF. The CDR3, as DNA: TGTGCCATCAGTGAAGGAGGGAGGGCCATTGAGCAGTTCTTC. The V and J genes are TRBV10-3 and TRBJ2-1, with 7 bases lining up with TRBD2. The germline V gene has CDR1 ENHRY and CDR2 SYGVKD. J was trimmed by 9 bases and V by 3 bases; bases with no gene match: 8. The CDR3 has 14 amino acids.

In DNA, the CDR3 is TGCGCCAGCAGCACCCCCGGGACTAGCGGACCCTCTGGGGCCAACGTCCTGACTTTC. This encodes CASSTPGTSGPSGANVLTF. This sequence joins TRBV5-1 and TRBJ2-6; 11 positions match TRBD2. Per the germline V gene, CDR1 is SGHRS and CDR2 is YFSETQ. This CDR3 has 19 residues. V shed 4 bases and J 0 bases; nucleotides not matched to a gene: 9.

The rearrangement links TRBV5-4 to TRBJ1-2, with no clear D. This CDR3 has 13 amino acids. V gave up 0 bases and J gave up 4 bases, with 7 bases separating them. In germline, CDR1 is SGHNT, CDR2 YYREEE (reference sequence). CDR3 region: CASSLVGSYGYTF. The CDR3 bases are TGTGCCAGCAGCTTGGTGGGGAGCTATGGCTACACCTTC.

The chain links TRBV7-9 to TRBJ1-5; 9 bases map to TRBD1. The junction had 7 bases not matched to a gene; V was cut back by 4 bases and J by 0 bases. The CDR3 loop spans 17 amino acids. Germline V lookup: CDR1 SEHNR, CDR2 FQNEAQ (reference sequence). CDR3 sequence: CASSSGTGRDSNQPQHF. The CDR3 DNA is TGTGCCAGCAGCTCCGGGACAGGGAGGGATAGCAATCAGCCCCAGCATTTT.

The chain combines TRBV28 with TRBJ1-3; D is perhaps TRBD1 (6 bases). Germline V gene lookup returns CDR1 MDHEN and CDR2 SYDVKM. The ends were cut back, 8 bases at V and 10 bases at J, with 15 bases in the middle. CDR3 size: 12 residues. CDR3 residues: CASSTGSRTIYF. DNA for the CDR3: TGTGCCAGCTCGACAGGCTCGCGGACCATATATTTT.